This is a list of T cell receptor beta chains from one sample in a study of T cells after yellow fever vaccination. One entry per CDR3 protein, called by TCRdb with MiXCR from the 5' RACE reads. Seen here are about 340,000 distinct CDR3 sequences, under 15% observed once, and the top ten hold roughly 3%. Here the sequenced sample was CD4+ T cells sorted from PBMCs, taken 15 days after the yellow fever booster vaccination. Receptors originate from a man younger than 35 who received the YFV17D yellow fever vaccine. Each CDR3 is given with its conserved first and last residue. The D gene is left open where the match is weak. Size is omitted from some rows. Given values are once, few, many or a class for expanded clones.

d_call | j_call | clone_size | v_call | cdr3_aa | cdr3_nt
NA | TRBJ1-4 | few | TRBV29-1 | CSVAAGTANEKLFF | TGCAGCGTTGCTGCCGGGACTGCTAATGAAAAACTGTTTTTT
TRBD1 | TRBJ1-5 | NA | TRBV12-3/TRBV12-4 | CASSLRDRWAQPQHF | TGTGCCAGCAGTTTACGGGACAGATGGGCTCAGCCCCAGCATTTT
NA | TRBJ2-2 | NA | TRBV6-6 | CASSWQTGELFF | TGTGCCAGCAGTTGGCAGACCGGGGAGCTGTTTTTT
NA | TRBJ2-2 | many | TRBV7-2 | CASSLVRELFF | TGTGCCAGCAGCTTAGTTCGGGAGCTGTTTTTT
TRBD1 | TRBJ1-1 | few | TRBV7-2 | CASSLVGQGGTEAFF | TGTGCCAGCAGCTTAGTCGGACAGGGGGGAACTGAAGCTTTCTTT
NA | TRBJ2-3 | many | TRBV5-1 | CASSRGGTDTQYF | TGCGCCAGCAGCCGCGGGGGCACAGATACGCAGTATTTT
NA | TRBJ2-3 | few | TRBV3-1 | CASSQGVSGTDTQYF | TGTGCCAGCAGCCAAGGGGTATCAGGCACAGATACGCAGTATTTT
TRBD1 | TRBJ1-1 | NA | TRBV28 | CASSWTGTNTEAFF | TGTGCCAGCAGTTGGACAGGGACTAACACTGAAGCTTTCTTT
TRBD1 | TRBJ1-2 | few | TRBV7-9 | CASSFDRGPSYGYTF | TGTGCCAGCAGTTTTGACAGGGGACCCAGCTATGGCTACACCTTC
NA | TRBJ1-1 | few | TRBV5-1 | CASSPLPGTEAFF | TGCGCCAGCAGCCCCCTACCGGGCACTGAAGCTTTCTTT
TRBD1 | TRBJ1-2 | NA | TRBV7-3 | CASSPDRGTNYGYTF | TGTGCCAGCAGCCCTGACAGGGGGACTAACTATGGCTACACCTTC
NA | TRBJ1-5 | many | TRBV18 | CASSPLAGYQPQHF | TGTGCCAGCTCACCACTGGCTGGGTATCAGCCCCAGCATTTT
NA | TRBJ2-1 | few | TRBV6-5 | CASRLSSYNEQFF | TGTGCCAGCCGTCTAAGCTCCTACAATGAGCAGTTCTTC
NA | TRBJ2-3 | few | TRBV3-1 | CASSQVGGPYTDTQYF | TGTGCCAGCAGCCAAGTAGGGGGTCCATACACAGATACGCAGTATTTT
NA | TRBJ2-3 | NA | TRBV21-1 | CASPKPLAGGDTQYF | TGTGCCAGTCCCAAGCCGCTAGCGGGGGGAGATACGCAGTATTTT
NA | TRBJ1-3 | NA | TRBV10-3 | CAISEQGGTGNTIYF | TGTGCCATCAGTGAGCAAGGGGGGACTGGAAACACCATATATTTT
TRBD1 | TRBJ1-2 | NA | TRBV7-9 | CASSSAGGAGYTF | TGTGCCAGCAGCTCAGCAGGGGGAGCCGGCTACACCTTC
NA | TRBJ1-4 | few | TRBV4-3 | CASSPLAGLNEKLFF | TGCGCCAGCAGCCCCCTGGCGGGCTTGAATGAAAAACTGTTTTTT
NA | TRBJ1-1 | few | TRBV3-1 | CASSQTATTNTEAFF | TGTGCCAGCAGCCAGACCGCCACAACGAACACTGAAGCTTTCTTT
TRBD1 | TRBJ2-7 | NA | TRBV18 | CASSPGTASYEQYF | TGTGCCAGCAGTCCAGGGACAGCCTCCTACGAGCAGTACTTC
TRBD1 | TRBJ1-5 | NA | TRBV12-3/TRBV12-4 | CASSSGQGINQPQHF | TGTGCCAGCAGCTCGGGACAGGGAATCAATCAGCCCCAGCATTTT
NA | TRBJ1-2 | NA | TRBV6-5 | CASARANYGYTF | TGTGCCAGCGCCCGAGCTAACTATGGCTACACCTTC
TRBD2 | TRBJ2-3 | NA | TRBV29-1 | CSVDVAGGGGTQYF | TGCAGCGTTGATGTGGCGGGGGGGGGCGGAACGCAGTATTTT
TRBD1 | TRBJ1-1 | NA | TRBV12-3/TRBV12-4 | CASSDRGSRTEAFF | TGTGCCAGCAGTGACAGGGGGAGTAGAACTGAAGCTTTCTTT
NA | TRBJ2-4 | few | TRBV12-3/TRBV12-4 | CASSSLYIQYF | TGTGCCAGCTCCTCTCTGTACATTCAGTACTTC
NA | TRBJ1-1 | many | TRBV7-2 | CASSSTGFTEAFF | TGTGCCAGCAGCTCTACGGGTTTCACTGAAGCTTTCTTT
TRBD1 | TRBJ1-2 | NA | TRBV20-1 | CSAREQTGGYGYTF | TGCAGTGCTAGAGAGCAGACAGGGGGCTATGGCTACACCTTC
TRBD1 | TRBJ1-5 | NA | TRBV7-9 | CASSTDRGGNQPQHF | TGTGCCAGCAGTACGGACAGGGGAGGCAATCAGCCCCAGCATTTT
NA | TRBJ2-4 | few | TRBV2 | CAVSTGALAKNIQYF | TGTGCCGTCAGCACGGGGGCATTAGCCAAAAACATTCAGTACTTC
NA | TRBJ2-2 | few | TRBV24-1 | CATRKGENTGELFF | TGTGCCACCAGGAAGGGAGAGAACACCGGGGAGCTGTTTTTT
NA | TRBJ2-1 | NA | TRBV7-8 | CASSLYGGHNEQFF | TGTGCCAGCAGCTTATACGGGGGGCACAATGAGCAGTTCTTC
NA | TRBJ1-6 | many | TRBV7-9 | CASSFGQGNSPLHF | TGTGCCAGCAGCTTTGGGCAGGGAAATTCACCCCTCCACTTT
NA | TRBJ2-7 | many | TRBV12-3/TRBV12-4 | CASSPQRGTYEQYF | TGTGCCAGCAGTCCTCAGAGGGGGACCTACGAGCAGTACTTC
TRBD2 | TRBJ2-2 | few | TRBV12-3/TRBV12-4 | CASSLGLWGTSNRELFF | TGTGCCAGCAGTTTAGGTCTTTGGGGGACTAGTAACCGGGAGCTGTTTTTT
NA | TRBJ2-3 | few | TRBV6-1 | CASSDGVLRGTDTQYF | TGTGCCAGCAGTGACGGAGTCTTGCGGGGCACAGATACGCAGTATTTT
NA | TRBJ2-5 | few | TRBV7-2 | CASSPDRNSETQYF | TGTGCCAGCAGCCCCGACCGGAACTCCGAGACCCAGTACTTC
TRBD1 | TRBJ1-6 | many | TRBV12-3/TRBV12-4 | CASTRDRGSPLHF | TGTGCCAGCACTCGGGACAGGGGTTCACCCCTCCACTTT
NA | TRBJ2-5 | NA | TRBV9 | CASSVADSRGGTQYF | TGTGCCAGCAGCGTCGCCGACTCACGGGGCGGGACCCAGTACTTC
NA | TRBJ1-1 | NA | TRBV12-3/TRBV12-4 | CASKGGWGTEAFF | TGTGCCAGCAAAGGAGGTTGGGGCACTGAAGCTTTCTTT
NA | TRBJ2-2 | NA | TRBV12-3/TRBV12-4 | CASSRVYGELFF | TGTGCCAGCAGCCGTGTTTACGGGGAGCTGTTTTTT
NA | TRBJ1-2 | few | TRBV20-1 | CSQLTDFGGYTF | TGCAGCCAACTCACAGATTTCGGAGGCTACACCTTC
NA | TRBJ2-3 | NA | TRBV7-9 | CASSASGTAPSTQYF | TGTGCCAGCAGCGCGTCCGGGACTGCCCCCAGTACGCAGTATTTT
TRBD2 | TRBJ2-3 | few | TRBV18 | CASSAAGSDTQYF | TGTGCCAGCTCAGCAGCGGGGTCAGATACGCAGTATTTT
NA | TRBJ2-7 | few | TRBV7-9 | CASSSMDRGVYEQYF | TGTGCCAGCAGCTCTATGGATAGAGGGGTCTACGAGCAGTACTTC
NA | TRBJ2-4 | many | TRBV18 | CASSPPTRQGSYLAKNIQYF | TGTGCCAGCTCACCACCGACGAGGCAGGGAAGTTACCTAGCCAAAAACATTCAGTACTTC
NA | TRBJ1-1 | few | TRBV2 | CASSEAGRSEAFF | TGTGCCAGCAGTGAGGCAGGGAGGTCTGAAGCTTTCTTT
NA | TRBJ1-1 | NA | TRBV5-1 | CASSSLFTTSNTEAFF | TGCGCCAGCAGCTCCCTGTTCACTACCTCGAACACTGAAGCTTTCTTT
NA | TRBJ1-1 | few | TRBV6-5 | CASSYGQGVAFF | TGTGCCAGCAGTTACGGACAAGGTGTAGCTTTCTTT
TRBD1 | TRBJ2-7 | few | TRBV6-5 | CASTRLGTGPSYEQYF | TGTGCCAGCACCCGCCTCGGGACAGGGCCTTCCTACGAGCAGTACTTC
NA | TRBJ1-3 | NA | TRBV9 | CASSEQGYSGNTIYF | TGTGCCAGCAGCGAACAGGGATACTCTGGAAACACCATATATTTT
NA | TRBJ2-5 | few | TRBV11-2 | CASSLDLAETQYF | TGTGCCAGCAGCTTAGACCTAGCCGAGACCCAGTACTTC
TRBD2 | TRBJ2-1 | few | TRBV5-1 | CASSFTTSTSGVFDEQFF | TGCGCCAGCAGCTTCACGACCTCGACTAGCGGGGTCTTCGATGAGCAGTTCTTC
TRBD1 | TRBJ1-2 | NA | TRBV5-6 | CASSLPGTGSSGYTF | TGTGCCAGCAGCCTGCCCGGGACAGGGTCTTCGGGCTACACCTTC